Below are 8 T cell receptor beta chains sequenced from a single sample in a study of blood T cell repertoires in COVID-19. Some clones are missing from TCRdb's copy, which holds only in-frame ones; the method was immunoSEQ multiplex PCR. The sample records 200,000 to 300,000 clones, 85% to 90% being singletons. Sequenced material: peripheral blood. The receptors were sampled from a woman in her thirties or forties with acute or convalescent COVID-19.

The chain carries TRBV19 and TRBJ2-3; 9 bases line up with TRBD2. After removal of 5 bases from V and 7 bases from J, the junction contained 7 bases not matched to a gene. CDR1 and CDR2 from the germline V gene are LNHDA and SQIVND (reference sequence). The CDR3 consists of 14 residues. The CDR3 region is CASSPAGGVNTQYF. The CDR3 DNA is TGTGCCAGTAGTCCAGCGGGGGGTGTAAATACGCAGTATTTT.

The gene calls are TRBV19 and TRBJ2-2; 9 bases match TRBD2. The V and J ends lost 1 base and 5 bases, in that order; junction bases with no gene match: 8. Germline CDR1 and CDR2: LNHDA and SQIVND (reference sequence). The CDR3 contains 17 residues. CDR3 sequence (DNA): TGTGCCAGTAGTATAGGCGGGGGGGCCCGAAGGACCGGGGAGCTGTTTTTT. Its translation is CASSIGGGARRTGELFF.

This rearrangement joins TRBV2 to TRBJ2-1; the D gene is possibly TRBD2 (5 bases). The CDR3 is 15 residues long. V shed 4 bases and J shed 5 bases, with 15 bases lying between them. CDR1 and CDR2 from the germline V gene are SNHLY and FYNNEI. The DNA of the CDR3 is TGTGCCAGCAGTGGACACCGCGGGCGGAACAATGAGCAGTTCTTC. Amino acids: CASSGHRGRNNEQFF.

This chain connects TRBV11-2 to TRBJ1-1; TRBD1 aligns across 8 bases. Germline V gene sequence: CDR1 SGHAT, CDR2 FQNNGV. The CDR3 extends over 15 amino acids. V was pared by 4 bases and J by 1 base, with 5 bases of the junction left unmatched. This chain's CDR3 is CASSSRGQGNTEAFF. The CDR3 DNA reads TGTGCCAGCAGCTCCCGCGGACAGGGGAACACTGAAGCTTTCTTT.

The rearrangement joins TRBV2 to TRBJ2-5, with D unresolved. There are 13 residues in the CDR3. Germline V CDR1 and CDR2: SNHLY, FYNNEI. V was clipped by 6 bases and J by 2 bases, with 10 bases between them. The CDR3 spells CASRHDTQETQYF. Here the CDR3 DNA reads TGTGCCAGCAGACACGACACTCAAGAGACCCAGTACTTC.

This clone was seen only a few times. The CDR3 loop reads CASSEDSPYEQYV. CDR3 sequence (DNA): TGTGCCAGCAGTGAAGACAGCCCCTACGAGCAGTACGTC. V gene TRBV2 combines with J gene TRBJ2-7; D not certain. The CDR3 sequence is 13 residues long. The V gene's germline CDR1 is SNHLY and CDR2 FYNNEI. V lost 1 base to trimming and J lost 2 bases, with 6 bases between them.

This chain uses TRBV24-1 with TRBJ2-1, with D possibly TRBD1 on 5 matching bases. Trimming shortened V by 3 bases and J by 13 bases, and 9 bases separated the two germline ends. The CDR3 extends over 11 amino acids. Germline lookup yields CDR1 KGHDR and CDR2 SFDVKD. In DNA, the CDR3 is TGTGCCACCAGTGATGCAGGGAACCAGTTCTTC. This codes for CATSDAGNQFF.

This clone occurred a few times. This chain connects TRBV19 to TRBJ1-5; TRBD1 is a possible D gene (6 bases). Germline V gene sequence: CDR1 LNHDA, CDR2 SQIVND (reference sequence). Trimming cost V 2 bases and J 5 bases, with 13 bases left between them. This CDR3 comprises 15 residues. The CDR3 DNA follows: TGTGCCAGTAGTATACTTGGGGGGGCAGATCAGCCCCAGCATTTT. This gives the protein CASSILGGADQPQHF.